This TCR beta chain was found in a study of radiotherapy plus CTLA-4 blockade in lung cancer. The study gave focal radiation plus ipilimumab CTLA-4 blockade to patients with chemo-refractory metastatic non-small-cell lung cancer. Germline CDR1 is LNHNV and CDR2 is YYDKDF (reference sequence). The CDR3 totals 13 residues. With 0 bases removed from V and 7 bases from J, the gap between germline ends came to 9 bases. Here immunoSEQ multiplex PCR was the method, and the copy in TCRdb shows in-frame clones only, minus some. Of 95,000 to 150,000 clones listed, about 90% were seen once; the top ten hold 6.9%.

V gene TRBV15 combines with J gene TRBJ2-5; D is ambiguous. The source is a human donor with non-small cell lung cancer that progressed on radiotherapy plus ipilimumab. Sequences were derived from peripheral blood, sampled from a patient treated with radiotherapy plus ipilimumab. The chain's CDR3 is CATSREAEGTQYF. CDR3 DNA sequence: TGTGCCACCAGCAGAGAGGCCGAAGGGACCCAGTACTTC.